This T cell receptor (beta chain) was found in a study of beta chain features in type 1 diabetes. Study results and caveats: VDJ junctions from type 1 diabetes patients carried fewer insertions and larger deletions. The study found moderately but significantly shorter TCRB CDR3s in all four CD4+ subsets of Type 1 diabetes patients. Any HLA-type effect on TCRB rearrangement remained unresolved here.

CD4+ naive, central memory, regulatory and stem cell-like memory subsets were isolated by sorting on CD45RO/CCR7/CD25/CD127/CD95/CD27. Isolated RNA was reverse transcribed in full, so expressed TCRB transcripts were sequenced. Repertoires were generated with immunoSEQ multiplex PCR, while TCRdb's copy carries only in-frame clones and drops some. The data show about 340,000 clones, roughly 14% seen once. The CDR3 is made up of 14 amino acids. Per the germline V gene, CDR1 is SGHRS and CDR2 is YFSETQ. V was pared by 5 bases and J by 7 bases, with 7 bases of the junction left unmatched. This clone occurred a few times. Antigen: not known.

The sequencing sample was made of naive CD4+ T cells from blood. This receptor was taken from a woman under 30 with type 1 diabetes. V usage is TRBV5-1 and J usage is TRBJ1-2; 11 bases fit TRBD1. The CDR3 loop is CASSLGQGASGYTF. CDR3 coding DNA: TGCGCCAGCAGTCTCGGACAGGGGGCGAGTGGCTACACCTTC.